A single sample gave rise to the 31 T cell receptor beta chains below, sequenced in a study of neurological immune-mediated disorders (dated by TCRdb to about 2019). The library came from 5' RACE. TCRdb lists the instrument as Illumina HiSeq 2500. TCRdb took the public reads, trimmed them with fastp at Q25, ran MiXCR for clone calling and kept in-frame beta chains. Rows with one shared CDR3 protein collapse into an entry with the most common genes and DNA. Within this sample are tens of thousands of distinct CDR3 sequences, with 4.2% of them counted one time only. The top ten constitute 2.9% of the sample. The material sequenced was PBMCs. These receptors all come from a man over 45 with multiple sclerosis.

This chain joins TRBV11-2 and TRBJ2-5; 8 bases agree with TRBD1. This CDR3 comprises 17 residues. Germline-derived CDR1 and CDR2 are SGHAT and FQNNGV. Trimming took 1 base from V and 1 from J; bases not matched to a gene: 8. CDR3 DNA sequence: TGTGCCAGCAGCTTAGTATTTTCGGGGACAGGCCAAGAGACCCAGTACTTC. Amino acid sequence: CASSLVFSGTGQETQYF.

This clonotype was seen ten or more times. In DNA form, the CDR3 reads TGTGCCAGCAGTTATGCGGCCTCGAGTACCGGGGAGCTGTTTTTT. Amino acid sequence: CASSYAASSTGELFF. The chain combines TRBV6-5 with TRBJ2-2; D uncertain. The V and J ends lost 3 bases and 5 bases respectively, with 13 bases between them. In germline, CDR1 is MNHEY, CDR2 SVGAGI. The CDR3 has 15 residues.

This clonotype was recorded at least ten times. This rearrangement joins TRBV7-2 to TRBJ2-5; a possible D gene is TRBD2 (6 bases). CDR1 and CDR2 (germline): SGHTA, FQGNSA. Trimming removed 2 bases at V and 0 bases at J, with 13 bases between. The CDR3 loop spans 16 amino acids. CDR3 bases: TGTGCCAGCAGCTTAAATCCAGGGACTTACCAAGAGACCCAGTACTTC. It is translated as CASSLNPGTYQETQYF.

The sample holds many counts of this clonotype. The CDR3 spells CATSDLGRNEQFF. CDR3 bases: TGTGCCACCAGTGATTTGGGAAGGAATGAGCAGTTCTTC. The chain combines TRBV24-1 with TRBJ2-1; D gene uncertain. Trimming shortened V by 0 bases and J by 7 bases, and 6 bases separated the two germline ends. This CDR3 is built from 13 residues. Per germline, CDR1 KGHDR and CDR2 SFDVKD.

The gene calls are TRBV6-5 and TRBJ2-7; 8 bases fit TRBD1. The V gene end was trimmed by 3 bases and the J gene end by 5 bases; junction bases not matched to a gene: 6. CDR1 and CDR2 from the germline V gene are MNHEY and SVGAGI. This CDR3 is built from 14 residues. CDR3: CASSYEQGADEQYF. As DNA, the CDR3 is TGTGCCAGCAGTTATGAGCAGGGGGCGGACGAGCAGTACTTC.

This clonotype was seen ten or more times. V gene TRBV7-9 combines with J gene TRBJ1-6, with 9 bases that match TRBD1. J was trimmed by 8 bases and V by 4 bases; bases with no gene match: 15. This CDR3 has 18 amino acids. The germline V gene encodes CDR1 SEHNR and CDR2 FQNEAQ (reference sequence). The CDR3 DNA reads TGTGCCAGCAGCTCGGACAGGGGACCTTCCTCGATGGATTCACCCCTCCACTTT. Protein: CASSSDRGPSSMDSPLHF.

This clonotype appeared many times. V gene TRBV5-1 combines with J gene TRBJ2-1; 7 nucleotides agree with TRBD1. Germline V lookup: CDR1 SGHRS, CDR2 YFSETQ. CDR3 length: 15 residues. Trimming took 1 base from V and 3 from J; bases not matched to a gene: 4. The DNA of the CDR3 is TGCGCCAGCAGCTTGAGGACAGGCGACTACAATGAGCAGTTCTTC. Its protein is CASSLRTGDYNEQFF.

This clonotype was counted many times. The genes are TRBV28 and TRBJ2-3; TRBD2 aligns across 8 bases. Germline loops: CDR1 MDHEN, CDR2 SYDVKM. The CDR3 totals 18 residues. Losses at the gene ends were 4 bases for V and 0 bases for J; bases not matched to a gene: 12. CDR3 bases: TGTGCCAGCAGTTCAGCACCGGGACTAGGATCTAGCACAGATACGCAGTATTTT. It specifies CASSSAPGLGSSTDTQYF. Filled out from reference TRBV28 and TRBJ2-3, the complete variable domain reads DVKVTQSSRYLVKRTGEKVFLECVQDMDHENMFWYRQDPGLGLRLIYFSYDVKMKEKGDIPEGYSVSREKKERFSLILESASTNQTSMYLCASSSAPGLGSSTDTQYFGPGTRLTVL.

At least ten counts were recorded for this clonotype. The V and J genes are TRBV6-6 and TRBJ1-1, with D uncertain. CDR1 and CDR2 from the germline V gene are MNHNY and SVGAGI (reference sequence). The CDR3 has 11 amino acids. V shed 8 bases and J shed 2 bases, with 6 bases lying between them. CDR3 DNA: TGTGCCAGCCCGAGTAACACTGAAGCTTTCTTT. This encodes CASPSNTEAFF.

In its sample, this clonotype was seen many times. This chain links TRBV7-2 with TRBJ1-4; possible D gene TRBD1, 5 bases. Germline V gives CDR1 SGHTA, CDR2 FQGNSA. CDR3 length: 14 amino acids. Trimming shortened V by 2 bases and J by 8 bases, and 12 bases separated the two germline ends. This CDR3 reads CASSLWGSREKLFF. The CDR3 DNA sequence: TGTGCCAGCAGCTTATGGGGGTCGAGAGAAAAACTGTTTTTT.

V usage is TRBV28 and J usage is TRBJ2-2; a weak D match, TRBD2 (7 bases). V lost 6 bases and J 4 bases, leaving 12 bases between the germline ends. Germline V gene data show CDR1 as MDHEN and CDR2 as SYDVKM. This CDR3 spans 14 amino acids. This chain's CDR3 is CASRAGQPTGELFF. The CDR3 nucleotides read TGTGCCAGCAGAGCGGGACAACCCACCGGGGAGCTGTTTTTT.

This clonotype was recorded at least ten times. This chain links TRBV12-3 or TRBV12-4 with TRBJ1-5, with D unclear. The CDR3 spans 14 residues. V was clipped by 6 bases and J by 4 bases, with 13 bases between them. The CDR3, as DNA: TGTGCCAGCAGGGACGTCCTTGGGAATCAGCCCCAGCATTTT. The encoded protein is CASRDVLGNQPQHF.

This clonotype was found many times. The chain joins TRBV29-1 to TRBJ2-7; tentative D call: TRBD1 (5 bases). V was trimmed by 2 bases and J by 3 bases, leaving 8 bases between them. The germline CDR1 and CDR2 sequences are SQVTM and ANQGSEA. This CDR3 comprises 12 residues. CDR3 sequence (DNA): TGCAGCGTTGAACTACAGGACTACGAGCAGTACTTC. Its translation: CSVELQDYEQYF.

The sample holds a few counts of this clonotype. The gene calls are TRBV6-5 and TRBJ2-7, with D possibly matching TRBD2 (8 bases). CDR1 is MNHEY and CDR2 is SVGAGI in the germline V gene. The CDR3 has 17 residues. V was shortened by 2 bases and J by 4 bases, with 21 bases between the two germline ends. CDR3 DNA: TGTGCCAGCAGTTACGAGGGGGCGACTAGCGCATTATACGAGCAGTACTTC. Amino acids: CASSYEGATSALYEQYF.

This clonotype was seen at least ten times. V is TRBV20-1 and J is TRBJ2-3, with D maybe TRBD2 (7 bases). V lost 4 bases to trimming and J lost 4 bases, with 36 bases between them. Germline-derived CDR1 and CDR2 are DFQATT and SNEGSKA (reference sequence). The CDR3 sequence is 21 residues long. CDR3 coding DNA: TGCAGTGCTACCGACCCAAGCCGCTGGGGGGGGCTTAATTTGGGTGCAGATACGCAGTATTTT. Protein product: CSATDPSRWGGLNLGADTQYF.

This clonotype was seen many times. The CDR3 DNA is TGTGCCAGCTCTATCCGACCCAGGACAGCTACCGGGGAGCTGTTTTTT. It translates to CASSIRPRTATGELFF. V usage is TRBV6-5 and J usage is TRBJ2-2; TRBD1 might be the D (6 bases). Germline CDR1 is MNHEY and CDR2 is SVGAGI. Between the trimmed V and J ends, which lost 8 bases and 5 bases, there was a span of 21 bases. The CDR3 contains 16 residues.

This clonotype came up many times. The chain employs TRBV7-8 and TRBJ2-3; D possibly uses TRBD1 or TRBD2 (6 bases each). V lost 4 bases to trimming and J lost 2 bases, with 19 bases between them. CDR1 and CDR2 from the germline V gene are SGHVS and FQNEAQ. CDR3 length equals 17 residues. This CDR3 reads CASSSLDWGANTDTQYF. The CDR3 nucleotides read TGTGCCAGCAGCTCCCTTGACTGGGGGGCCAACACAGATACGCAGTATTTT. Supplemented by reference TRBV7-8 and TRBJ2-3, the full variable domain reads GAGVSQSPRYKVAKRGQDVALRCDPISGHVSLFWYQQALGQGPEFLTYFQNEAQLDKSGLPSDRFFAERPEGSVSTLKIQRTQQEDSAVYLCASSSLDWGANTDTQYFGPGTRLTVL.

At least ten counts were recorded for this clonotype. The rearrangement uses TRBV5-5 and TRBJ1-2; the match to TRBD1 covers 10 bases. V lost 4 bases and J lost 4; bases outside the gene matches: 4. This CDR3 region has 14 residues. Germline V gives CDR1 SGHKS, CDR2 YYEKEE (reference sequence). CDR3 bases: TGTGCCAGCAGCCCGGACAGGGGGACCTATGGCTACACCTTC. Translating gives CASSPDRGTYGYTF.

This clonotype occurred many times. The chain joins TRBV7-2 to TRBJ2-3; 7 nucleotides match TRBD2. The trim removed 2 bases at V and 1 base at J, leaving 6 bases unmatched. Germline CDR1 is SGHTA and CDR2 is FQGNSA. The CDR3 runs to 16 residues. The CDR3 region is CASSLWDYDGTDTQYF. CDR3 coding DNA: TGTGCCAGCAGCTTATGGGACTACGACGGCACAGATACGCAGTATTTT.

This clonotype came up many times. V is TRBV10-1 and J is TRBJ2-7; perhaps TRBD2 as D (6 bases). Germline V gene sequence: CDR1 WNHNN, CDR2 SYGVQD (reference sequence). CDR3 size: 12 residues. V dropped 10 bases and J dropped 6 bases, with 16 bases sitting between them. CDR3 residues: CATSRGTSEQYF. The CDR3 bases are TGCGCCACCAGCCGGGGGACTTCCGAGCAGTACTTC.

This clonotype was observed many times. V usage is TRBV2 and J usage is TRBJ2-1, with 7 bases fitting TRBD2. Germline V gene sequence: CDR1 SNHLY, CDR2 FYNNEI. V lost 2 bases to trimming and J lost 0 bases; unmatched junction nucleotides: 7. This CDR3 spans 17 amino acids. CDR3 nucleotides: TGTGCCAGCAGTGAATGGGAGGGTTTGAGCTCCTACAATGAGCAGTTCTTC. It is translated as CASSEWEGLSSYNEQFF.

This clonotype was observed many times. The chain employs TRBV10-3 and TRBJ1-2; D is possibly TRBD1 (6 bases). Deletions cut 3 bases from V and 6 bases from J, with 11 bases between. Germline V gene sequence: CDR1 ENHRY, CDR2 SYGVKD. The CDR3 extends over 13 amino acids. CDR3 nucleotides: TGTGCCATCAGTGACACCCGGGACAATGGCTACACCTTC. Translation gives CAISDTRDNGYTF.

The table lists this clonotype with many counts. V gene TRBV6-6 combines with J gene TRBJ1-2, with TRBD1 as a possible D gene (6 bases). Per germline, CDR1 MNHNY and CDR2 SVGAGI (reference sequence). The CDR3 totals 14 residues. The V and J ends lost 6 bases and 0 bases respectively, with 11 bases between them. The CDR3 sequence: CASRQGTTNYGYTF. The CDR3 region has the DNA TGTGCCAGCAGACAGGGTACTACTAACTATGGCTACACCTTC.

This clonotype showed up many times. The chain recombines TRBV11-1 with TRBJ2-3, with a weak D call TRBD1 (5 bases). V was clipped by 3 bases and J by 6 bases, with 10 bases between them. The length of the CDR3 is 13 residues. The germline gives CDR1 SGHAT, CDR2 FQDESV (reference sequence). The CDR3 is CASSFDSLDTQYF. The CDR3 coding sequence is TGTGCCAGCAGCTTTGACAGTTTGGATACGCAGTATTTT.

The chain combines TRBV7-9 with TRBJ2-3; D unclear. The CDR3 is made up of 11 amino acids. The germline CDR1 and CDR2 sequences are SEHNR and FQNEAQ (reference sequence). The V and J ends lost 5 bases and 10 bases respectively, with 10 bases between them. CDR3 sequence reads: CASSPLSPQYF. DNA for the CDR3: TGTGCCAGCAGCCCTCTCTCCCCGCAGTATTTT. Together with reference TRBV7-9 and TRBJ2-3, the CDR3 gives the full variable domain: DTGVSQNPRHKITKRGQNVTFRCDPISEHNRLYWYRQTLGQGPEFLTYFQNEAQLEKSRLLSDRFSAERPKGSFSTLEIQRTEQGDSAMYLCASSPLSPQYFGPGTRLTVL.

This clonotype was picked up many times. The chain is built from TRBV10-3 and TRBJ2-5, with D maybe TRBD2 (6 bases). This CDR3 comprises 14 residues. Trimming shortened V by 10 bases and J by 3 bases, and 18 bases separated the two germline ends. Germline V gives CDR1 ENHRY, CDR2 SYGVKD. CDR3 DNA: TGTGCCACCCGGGGCGGGAAAGAGGAAGAGACCCAGTACTTC. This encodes CATRGGKEEETQYF.

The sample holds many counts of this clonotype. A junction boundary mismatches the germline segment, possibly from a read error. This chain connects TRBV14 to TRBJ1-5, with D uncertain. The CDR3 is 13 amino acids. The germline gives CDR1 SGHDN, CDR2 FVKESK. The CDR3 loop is CASSQDYGQPQNF. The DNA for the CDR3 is TGTGCCAGCAGCCAAGATTACGGTCAGCCCCAGAATTTT.

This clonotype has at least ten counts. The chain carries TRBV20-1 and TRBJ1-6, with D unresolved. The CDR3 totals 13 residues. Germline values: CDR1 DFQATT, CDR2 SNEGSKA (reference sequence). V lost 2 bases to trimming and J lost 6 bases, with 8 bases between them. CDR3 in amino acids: CSARKAFNSPLHF. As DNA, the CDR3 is TGCAGTGCTAGAAAGGCTTTTAATTCACCCCTCCACTTT.

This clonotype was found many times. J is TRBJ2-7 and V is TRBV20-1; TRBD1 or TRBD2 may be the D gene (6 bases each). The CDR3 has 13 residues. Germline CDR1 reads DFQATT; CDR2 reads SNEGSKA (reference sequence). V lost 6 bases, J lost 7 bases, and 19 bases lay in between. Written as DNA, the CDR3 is TGCAGTGCGCCAGACAGGCTCGGAGGGGAGCAGTACTTC. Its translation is CSAPDRLGGEQYF.

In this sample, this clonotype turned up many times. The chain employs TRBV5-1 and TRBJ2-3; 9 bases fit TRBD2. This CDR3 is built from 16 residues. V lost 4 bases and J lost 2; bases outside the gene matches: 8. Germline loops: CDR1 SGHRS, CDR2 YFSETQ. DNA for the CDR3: TGCGCCAGCAGCCCTCCGGGACTAGCATCCACAGATACGCAGTATTTT. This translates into CASSPPGLASTDTQYF.

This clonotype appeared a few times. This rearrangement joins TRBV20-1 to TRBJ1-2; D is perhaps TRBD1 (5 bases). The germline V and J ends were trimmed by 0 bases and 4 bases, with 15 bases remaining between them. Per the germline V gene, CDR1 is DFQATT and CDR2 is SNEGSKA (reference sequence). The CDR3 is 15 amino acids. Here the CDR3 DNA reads TGCAGTGCTAGAGATTGGGAGGGGTTGAGCTATGGCTACACCTTC. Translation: CSARDWEGLSYGYTF.